One and the same sample provided the 16 T cell receptor beta chains below, sequenced in a study of cytomegalovirus exposure and HLA in healthy donors. Profiling relied on immunoSEQ multiplex PCR, and the TCRdb table lists in-frame clones only, not all of them. The profile covers approximately 230,000 clones, with roughly 87% appearing a single time and 12% taken by the ten largest. Sequencing used PBMCs. These receptors all come from a young man in good health and CMV-seropositive.

The chain employs TRBV5-4 and TRBJ1-1; D gene ambiguous. Germline CDR1 reads SGHNT; CDR2 reads YYREEE (reference sequence). CDR3 length: 14 amino acids. Trimming took off 5 bases at V and 1 base at J, with 12 bases between the two ends. For the CDR3, the DNA is TGTGCCAGCAGAACAGAGACGGGGAACACTGAAGCTTTCTTT. It encodes CASRTETGNTEAFF.

The chain joins TRBV5-1 to TRBJ2-5; TRBD1 is a possible D gene (5 bases). The CDR3 totals 16 residues. The V end lost 4 bases, the J end lost 1 base, and 17 bases lay between the germline ends. CDR1 is SGHRS and CDR2 is YFSETQ in the germline V gene. CDR3 nucleotides: TGCGCCAGCAGCCTCCTAGAGAGCAGGGCCCAAGAGACCCAGTACTTC. It encodes CASSLLESRAQETQYF.

The chain carries TRBV18 and TRBJ1-4, with 9 bases matching TRBD1. The trim removed 8 bases at V and 6 bases at J, leaving 4 bases unmatched. Germline V CDR1 and CDR2: KGHSH, LQKENI. The CDR3 is 13 amino acids. The CDR3 region is CASTRTGDEKLFF. The CDR3 DNA reads TGTGCCAGCACAAGGACAGGGGATGAAAAACTGTTTTTT.

The chain is built from TRBV27 and TRBJ2-1; 12 nucleotides line up with TRBD2. Germline trimming cut 5 bases from V and 4 bases from J; bases unmatched to any gene: 3. This CDR3 comprises 15 residues. Germline assignment: CDR1 MNHEY and CDR2 SMNVEV (reference sequence). Here the CDR3 DNA reads TGTGCCAGCAGTATACTAGCGGGGGGTTACAATGAGCAGTTCTTC. This translates into CASSILAGGYNEQFF.

The chain is built from TRBV29-1 and TRBJ2-7; the match to TRBD2 covers 8 bases. The germline gives CDR1 SQVTM, CDR2 ANQGSEA. Unmatched junction bases numbered 5, after V lost 5 bases and J lost 2 bases. The CDR3 runs to 13 residues. The CDR3 region is CSVLTGLAYEQYF. CDR3 coding DNA: TGCAGCGTTCTAACGGGACTAGCCTACGAGCAGTACTTC.

The chain has TRBV18 and TRBJ2-7, with TRBD1 matching 8 bases. Looked up from germline, CDR1 is KGHSH and CDR2 is LQKENI. J lost 5 bases, V lost 9 bases, and 21 bases had no gene match. The CDR3 consists of 17 residues. For the CDR3, the DNA is TGTGCCAGTCGACGGGGCAGTCAAGGACAGGGTGCCCACGAGCAGTACTTC. Protein sequence: CASRRGSQGQGAHEQYF.

This chain connects TRBV28 to TRBJ1-3, with no clear D. V was trimmed by 1 base and J by 6 bases, leaving 10 bases between them. This CDR3 contains 14 residues. Germline V gives CDR1 MDHEN, CDR2 SYDVKM. This CDR3 is CASSLLGPTNTIYF. The CDR3 DNA sequence: TGTGCCAGCAGTTTATTAGGTCCCACAAACACCATATATTTT.

J is TRBJ2-7 and V is TRBV20-1, with D possibly TRBD1 on 6 matching bases. The CDR3 spans 11 residues. The germline V and J ends were trimmed by 6 bases and 5 bases, with 11 bases remaining between them. Germline CDR1 is DFQATT and CDR2 is SNEGSKA (reference sequence). The CDR3 DNA reads TGCAGTGCCCAACAGGGCAACGAGCAGTACTTC. Its translation is CSAQQGNEQYF.

This chain uses TRBV28 with TRBJ2-3, with a tentative D call TRBD2 (7 bases). V lost 2 bases to trimming and J lost 6 bases, with 12 bases between them. CDR1 is MDHEN and CDR2 is SYDVKM in the germline V gene. The CDR3 has 14 residues. CDR3 sequence reads: CASSLGGATDTQYF. The CDR3 DNA is TGTGCCAGCAGTTTAGGGGGGGCGACGGATACGCAGTATTTT.

DNA for the CDR3: TGTGCCAGCAGCGTAGGACTGGGGCAGGGGACCTACGAGCAGTACTTC. This encodes CASSVGLGQGTYEQYF. The chain couples TRBV9 to TRBJ2-7; D might be TRBD1 (6 bases). V was clipped by 0 bases and J by 2 bases, with 15 bases between them. Germline V gene sequence: CDR1 SGDLS, CDR2 YYNGEE. The CDR3 runs to 16 residues.

Only one count was recorded for this clone. This sequence joins TRBV19 and TRBJ1-5, with TRBD1 matching over 10 bases. The CDR3 loop spans 20 amino acids. From germline, CDR1 is LNHDA and CDR2 SQIVND (reference sequence). The V and J ends lost 4 bases and 0 bases, in that order; junction bases with no gene match: 15. The CDR3 sequence is CASSRGPGQGNFNSNQPQHF. CDR3 bases: TGTGCCAGTAGTAGGGGACCGGGACAGGGGAACTTTAATAGCAATCAGCCCCAGCATTTT.

The chain uses TRBV6-5 and TRBJ2-5; D is possibly TRBD2 (6 bases). Trimming removed 6 bases at V and 0 bases at J, with 8 bases between. This CDR3 has 13 residues. Germline values: CDR1 MNHEY, CDR2 SVGAGI. In DNA form, the CDR3 reads TGTGCCAGCAGACCGGGAGACCAAGAGACCCAGTACTTC. This encodes CASRPGDQETQYF.

This chain uses TRBV28 with TRBJ1-2; tentative D call: TRBD1 (5 bases). Trimming left V 6 bases short and J 7 bases short, with 12 bases between. The CDR3 loop spans 12 amino acids. Germline V gene sequence: CDR1 MDHEN, CDR2 SYDVKM. As DNA, the CDR3 is TGTGCCAGCAGGGACTTAAGGGGTGGCTACACCTTC. As protein: CASRDLRGGYTF.

The gene calls are TRBV5-1 and TRBJ2-7; D possibly corresponds to TRBD1 (7 bases). Germline V lookup: CDR1 SGHRS, CDR2 YFSETQ. CDR3 length: 15 amino acids. Trimming left V 0 bases short and J 6 bases short, with 16 bases between. CDR3 in DNA: TGCGCCAGCAGCTTGGACCGACAGGGACTGGCCGAGCAGTACTTC. It yields the protein CASSLDRQGLAEQYF.

The chain links TRBV6-1 to TRBJ1-1; 9 nucleotides align to TRBD1. Trimming took 6 bases from V and 5 from J; bases not matched to a gene: 1. The CDR3 totals 12 residues. Germline assignment: CDR1 MNHNS and CDR2 SASEGT. The CDR3: CASRGQGTEAFF. The CDR3 DNA is TGTGCCAGCAGAGGACAGGGGACTGAAGCTTTCTTT.

In its sample, this clone was seen once. V usage is TRBV2 and J usage is TRBJ2-7, with 7 bases aligning to TRBD1. Per germline, CDR1 SNHLY and CDR2 FYNNEI. V was clipped by 10 bases and J by 2 bases; unmatched bases: 14. CDR3 length equals 15 residues. DNA of the CDR3: TGTGCCAACAGGCAACCGACAGGGCAAGCCTACGAGCAGTACTTC. Translating it yields CANRQPTGQAYEQYF.